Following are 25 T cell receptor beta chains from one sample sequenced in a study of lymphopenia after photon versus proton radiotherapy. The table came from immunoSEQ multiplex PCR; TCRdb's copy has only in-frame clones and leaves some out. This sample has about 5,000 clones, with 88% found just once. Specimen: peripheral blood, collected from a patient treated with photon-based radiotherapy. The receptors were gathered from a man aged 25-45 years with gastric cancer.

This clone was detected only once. The CDR3 loop reads CSVAQGAAGNQPQHF. CDR3 bases: TGCAGCGTTGCACAGGGGGCGGCAGGCAATCAGCCCCAGCATTTT. The chain uses TRBV29-1 and TRBJ1-5, with 9 nucleotides matching TRBD1. The length of the CDR3 is 15 residues. The V gene end was trimmed by 4 bases and the J gene end by 2 bases; junction bases not matched to a gene: 6. CDR1 and CDR2 from the germline V gene are SQVTM and ANQGSEA.

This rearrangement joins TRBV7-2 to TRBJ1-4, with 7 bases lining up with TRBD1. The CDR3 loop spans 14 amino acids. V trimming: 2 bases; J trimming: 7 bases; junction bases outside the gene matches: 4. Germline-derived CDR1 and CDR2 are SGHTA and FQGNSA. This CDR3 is CASSLNRGGEKLFF. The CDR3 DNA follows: TGTGCCAGCAGCTTAAACAGGGGAGGTGAAAAACTGTTTTTT.

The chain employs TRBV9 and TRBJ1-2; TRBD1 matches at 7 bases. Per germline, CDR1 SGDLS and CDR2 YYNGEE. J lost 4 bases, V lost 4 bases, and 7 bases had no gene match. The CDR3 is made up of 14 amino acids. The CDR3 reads CASSFLQGSYGYTF. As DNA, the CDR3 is TGTGCCAGCAGCTTTCTACAGGGGTCCTATGGCTACACCTTC.

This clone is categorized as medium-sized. This CDR3 is CASRPTTGRARNEQFF. CDR3 nucleotides: TGTGCCAGCAGACCTACCACCGGGAGGGCAAGGAATGAGCAGTTCTTC. This chain links TRBV27 with TRBJ2-1; 8 bases fit TRBD2. Per germline, CDR1 MNHEY and CDR2 SMNVEV (reference sequence). J lost 7 bases, V lost 6 bases, and 14 bases had no gene match. The CDR3 sequence is 16 residues long.

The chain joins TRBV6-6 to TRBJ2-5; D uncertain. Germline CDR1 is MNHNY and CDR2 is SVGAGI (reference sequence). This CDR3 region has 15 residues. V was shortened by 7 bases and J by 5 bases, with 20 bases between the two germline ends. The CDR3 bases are TGTGCCAGCAATCCCGCCAGGCCTACCGGGGAGACCCAGTACTTC. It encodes CASNPARPTGETQYF.

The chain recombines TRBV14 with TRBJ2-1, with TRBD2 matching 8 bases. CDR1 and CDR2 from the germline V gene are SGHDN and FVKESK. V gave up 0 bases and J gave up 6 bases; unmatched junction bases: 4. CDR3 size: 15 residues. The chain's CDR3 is CASSQDFAGGNEQFF. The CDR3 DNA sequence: TGTGCCAGCAGCCAAGATTTTGCGGGGGGCAATGAGCAGTTCTTC.

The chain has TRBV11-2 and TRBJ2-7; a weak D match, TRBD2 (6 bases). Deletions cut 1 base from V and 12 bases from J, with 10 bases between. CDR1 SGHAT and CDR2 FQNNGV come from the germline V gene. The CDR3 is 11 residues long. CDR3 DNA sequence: TGTGCCAGCAGCTTAGGGGGGGTCTGGTACTTC. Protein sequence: CASSLGGVWYF. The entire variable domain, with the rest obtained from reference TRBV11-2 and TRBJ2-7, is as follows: EAGVAQSPRYKIIEKRQSVAFWCNPISGHATLYWYQQILGQGPKLLIQFQNNGVVDDSQLPKDRFSAERLKGVDSTLKIQPAKLEDSAVYLCASSLGGVWYFGPGTRLTVT.

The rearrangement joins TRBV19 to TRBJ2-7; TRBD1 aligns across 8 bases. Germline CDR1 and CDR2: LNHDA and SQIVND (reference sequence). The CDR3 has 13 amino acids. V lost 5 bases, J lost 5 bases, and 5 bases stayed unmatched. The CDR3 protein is CASSLDRDNEQYF. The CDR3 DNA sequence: TGTGCCAGTAGTCTGGACAGGGACAACGAGCAGTACTTC.

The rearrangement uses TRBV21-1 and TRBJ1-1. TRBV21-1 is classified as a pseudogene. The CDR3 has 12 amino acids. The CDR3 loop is CASSGANTEAFF. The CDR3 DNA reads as TGTGCCAGCAGCGGCGCCAACACTGAAGCTTTCTTT.

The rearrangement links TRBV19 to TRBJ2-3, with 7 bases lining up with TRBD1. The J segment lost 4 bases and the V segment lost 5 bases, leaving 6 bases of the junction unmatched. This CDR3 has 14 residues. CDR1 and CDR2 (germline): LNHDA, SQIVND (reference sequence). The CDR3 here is CASSRRQGPDTQYF. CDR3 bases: TGTGCCAGTAGTCGGAGACAGGGACCAGATACGCAGTATTTT.

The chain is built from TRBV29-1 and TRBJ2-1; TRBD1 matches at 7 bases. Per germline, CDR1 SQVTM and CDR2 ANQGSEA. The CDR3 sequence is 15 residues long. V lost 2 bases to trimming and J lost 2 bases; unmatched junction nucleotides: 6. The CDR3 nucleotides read TGCAGCGTTGAATTAGGGACAGCTGCCTACAATGAGCAGTTCTTC. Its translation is CSVELGTAAYNEQFF.

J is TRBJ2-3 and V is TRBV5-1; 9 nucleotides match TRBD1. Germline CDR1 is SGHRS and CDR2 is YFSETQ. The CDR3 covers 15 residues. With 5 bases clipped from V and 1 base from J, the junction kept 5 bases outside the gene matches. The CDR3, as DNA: TGCGCCAGCAGTGAGGGACAGGGCCGCACAGATACGCAGTATTTT. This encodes CASSEGQGRTDTQYF.

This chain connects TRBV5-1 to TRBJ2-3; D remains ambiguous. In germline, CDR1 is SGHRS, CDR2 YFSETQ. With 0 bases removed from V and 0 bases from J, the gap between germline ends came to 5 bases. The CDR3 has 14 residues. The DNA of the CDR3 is TGCGCCAGCAGCTTGGCGGACAGCACAGATACGCAGTATTTT. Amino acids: CASSLADSTDTQYF.

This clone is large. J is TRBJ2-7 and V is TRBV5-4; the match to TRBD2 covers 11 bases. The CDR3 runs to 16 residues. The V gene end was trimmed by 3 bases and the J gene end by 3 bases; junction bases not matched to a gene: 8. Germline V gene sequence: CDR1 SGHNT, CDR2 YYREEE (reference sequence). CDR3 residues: CASSSEPSGRRYEQYF. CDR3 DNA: TGTGCCAGCAGCTCAGAACCTAGCGGGAGGCGCTACGAGCAGTACTTC.

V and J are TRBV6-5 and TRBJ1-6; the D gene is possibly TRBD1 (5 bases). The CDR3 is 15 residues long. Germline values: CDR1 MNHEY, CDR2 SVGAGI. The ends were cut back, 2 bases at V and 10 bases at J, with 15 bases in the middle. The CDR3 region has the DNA TGTGCCAGCAGTTACGCTATAGACGGGGACTCACCCCTCCACTTT. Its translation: CASSYAIDGDSPLHF.

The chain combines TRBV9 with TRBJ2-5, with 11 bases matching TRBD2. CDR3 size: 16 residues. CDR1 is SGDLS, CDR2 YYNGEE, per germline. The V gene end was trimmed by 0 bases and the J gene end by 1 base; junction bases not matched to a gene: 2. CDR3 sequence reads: CASSVGLAGGQETQYF. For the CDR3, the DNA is TGTGCCAGCAGCGTAGGGCTAGCGGGAGGCCAAGAGACCCAGTACTTC.

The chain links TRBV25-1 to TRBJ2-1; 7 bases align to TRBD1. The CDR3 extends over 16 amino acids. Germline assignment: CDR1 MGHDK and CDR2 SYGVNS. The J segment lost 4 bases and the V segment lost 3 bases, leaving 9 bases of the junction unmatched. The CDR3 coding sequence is TGTGCCAGCAGTGATGTGCCCAGGGGGTCGTACAATGAGCAGTTCTTC. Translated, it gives CASSDVPRGSYNEQFF.

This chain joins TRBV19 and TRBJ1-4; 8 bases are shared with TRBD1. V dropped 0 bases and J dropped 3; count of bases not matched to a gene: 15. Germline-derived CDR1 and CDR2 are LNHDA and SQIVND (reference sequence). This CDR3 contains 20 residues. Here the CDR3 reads CASSIDPLSNQGASNEKLFF. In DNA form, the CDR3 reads TGTGCCAGTAGTATAGATCCCCTCTCAAATCAGGGGGCTTCTAATGAAAAACTGTTTTTT.

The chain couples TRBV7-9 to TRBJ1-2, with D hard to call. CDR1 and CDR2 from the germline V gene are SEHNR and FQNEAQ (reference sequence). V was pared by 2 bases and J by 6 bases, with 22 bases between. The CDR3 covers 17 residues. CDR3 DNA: TGTGCCAGCAGCTTATCGGACCGGGGAATGAGTCTGGATGGCTACACCTTC. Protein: CASSLSDRGMSLDGYTF.

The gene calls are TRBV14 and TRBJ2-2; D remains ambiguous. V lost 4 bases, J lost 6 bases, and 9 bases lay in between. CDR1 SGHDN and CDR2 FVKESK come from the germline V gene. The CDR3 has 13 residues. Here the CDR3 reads CASSRFRAGELFF. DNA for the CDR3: TGTGCCAGCAGCCGGTTTCGGGCCGGGGAGCTGTTTTTT.

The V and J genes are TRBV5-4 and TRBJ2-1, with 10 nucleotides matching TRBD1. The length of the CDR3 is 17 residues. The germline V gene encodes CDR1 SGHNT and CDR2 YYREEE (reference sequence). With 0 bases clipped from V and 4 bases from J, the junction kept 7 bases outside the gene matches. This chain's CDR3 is CASSLGTGGFFYNEQFF. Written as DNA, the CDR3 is TGTGCCAGCAGCTTGGGGACAGGGGGTTTCTTTTACAATGAGCAGTTCTTC.

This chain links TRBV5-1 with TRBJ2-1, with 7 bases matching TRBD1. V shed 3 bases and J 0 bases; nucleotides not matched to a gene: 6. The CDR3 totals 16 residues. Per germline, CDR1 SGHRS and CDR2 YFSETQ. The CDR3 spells CASSSGQASSYNEQFF. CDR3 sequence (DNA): TGCGCCAGCAGCTCCGGACAGGCGAGCTCCTACAATGAGCAGTTCTTC.

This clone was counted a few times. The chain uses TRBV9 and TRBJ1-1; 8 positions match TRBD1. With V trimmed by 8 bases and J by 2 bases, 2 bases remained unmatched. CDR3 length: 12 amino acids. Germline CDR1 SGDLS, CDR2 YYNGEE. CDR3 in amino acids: CASQGANTEAFF. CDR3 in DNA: TGTGCCAGTCAGGGGGCCAACACTGAAGCTTTCTTT.

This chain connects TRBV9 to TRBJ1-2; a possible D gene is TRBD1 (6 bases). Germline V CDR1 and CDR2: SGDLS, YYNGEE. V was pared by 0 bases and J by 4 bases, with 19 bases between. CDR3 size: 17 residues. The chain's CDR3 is CASSVAAGGGKGYGYTF. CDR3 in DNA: TGTGCCAGCAGCGTAGCTGCGGGAGGGGGTAAAGGCTATGGCTACACCTTC.

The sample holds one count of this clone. The CDR3 region has the DNA TGCAGTGCTAGTACGAAGAGGGACTACACCTTC. This translates into CSASTKRDYTF. The chain couples TRBV20-1 to TRBJ1-2, with D unresolved. The CDR3 is 11 residues long. Trimming pared 3 bases from V and 10 bases from J, leaving 12 bases between. Germline V gene lookup returns CDR1 DFQATT and CDR2 SNEGSKA (reference sequence).